The entry that follows covers one T cell receptor beta chain sequence. Profiled with immunoSEQ multiplex PCR; TCRdb holds only in-frame clones, not every one. This table holds around 58,000 clones, approximately 88% found once. These data are taken from a study of blood T cell repertoires in COVID-19. The CDR3 consists of 16 residues. CDR1 is SSHAT, CDR2 FNYEAQ, per germline (reference sequence). Trimming stripped 1 base from V and 1 base from J, with 14 bases between. This receptor was taken from a woman in her fifties or sixties with COVID-19, enrolled during active disease. What was sequenced was peripheral blood. The chain links TRBV7-7 to TRBJ2-7; the D is unclear. The CDR3 DNA sequence: TGTGCCAGCAGCTTAGGCCCCGACACCCAGTCCTACGAGCAGTACTTC. Translated: CASSLGPDTQSYEQYF.